This T cell receptor beta chain was identified during a study of glioma-infiltrating T cells. Concerning this clonotype: Its antigen is still unknown. This may stem from a read error, because a much larger clone lies one nucleotide away.

Findings of the study overall: Tissue-blood divergence was below expectation in non-neoplastic patients, above in gliomas. CDR3 overlap between tissue and blood was very small.

Amplification of TCR alpha and beta CDR3 regions from RNA used iRepertoire nested multiplex PCR. For one-step reverse transcription and amplification, roughly 95-450 ng of tissue mRNA or PBMC total RNA was used. TCRdb used MiXCR to reprocess the multiplex PCR reads, holding one entry per CDR3 protein. The data show around 43,000 distinct CDR3 sequences, approximately 20% seen once. V lost 5 bases and J lost 4, with 17 bases in between. Germline V gives CDR1 SEHNR, CDR2 FQNEAQ (reference sequence). This CDR3 spans 15 amino acids. The chain employs TRBV7-9 and TRBJ1-2; D is unclear. Sample: glioma tissue, nonneoplastic brain tissue, or PBMCs (not recorded which). The sequence came from a human donor with low-grade glioma or glioblastoma, undergoing nonglioma brain surgery, or in good health (not recorded which). The CDR3 region has the DNA TGTGCCAGCAGCGACTACGGGGTCGGGTTCTATGGCTACACCTTC. Amino acid sequence: CASSDYGVGFYGYTF.